A single sample gave rise to the 32 T cell receptor beta chains below, sequenced in a study of cytomegalovirus exposure and HLA in healthy donors. Profiling relied on immunoSEQ multiplex PCR, and the TCRdb table lists in-frame clones only, not all of them. The sample has some 150,000 clones; more than 75% are singletons. Material: PBMCs. Every receptor here comes from a man between 18 and 35 years old in good health and CMV-seropositive.

The chain is built from TRBV5-1 and TRBJ1-2, with 7 bases that match TRBD1. In germline, CDR1 is SGHRS, CDR2 YFSETQ. The CDR3 sequence is 15 residues long. Trimming removed 4 bases from V and 1 base from J; junction bases left unmatched: 7. The CDR3 region is CASSPTGALNYGYTF. Written as DNA, the CDR3 is TGCGCCAGCAGCCCCACAGGGGCCCTTAACTATGGCTACACCTTC.

This clone appeared once. This chain joins TRBV5-6 and TRBJ2-3; weak D call: TRBD1 (6 bases). The CDR3 has 19 residues. CDR1 is SGHDT and CDR2 is YYEEEE in the germline V gene. V was trimmed by 2 bases and J by 0 bases, leaving 22 bases between them. The CDR3: CASSLLGAVASTSTDTQYF. The DNA of the CDR3 is TGTGCCAGCAGCTTACTGGGGGCGGTAGCGAGTACTAGCACAGATACGCAGTATTTT.

Here the CDR3 DNA reads TGTGCCAGCTCAGAGGACAGGAGGTACGAGCAGTACTTC. Its protein is CASSEDRRYEQYF. The chain has TRBV18 and TRBJ2-7, with 7 nucleotides matching TRBD1. CDR1 is KGHSH and CDR2 is LQKENI in the germline V gene. J gave up 4 bases and V 5 bases, and 5 bases lay outside the gene matches. This CDR3 is built from 13 residues.

The V gene is TRBV30, the J gene TRBJ2-1; 7 bases align to TRBD2. The CDR3 runs 11 residues. CDR1 is GTSNPN and CDR2 is SVGIG in the germline V gene (reference sequence). For the CDR3, the DNA is TGTGGGGCGGGAGCCCCCCATGAGCAGTTCTTC. Translation: CGAGAPHEQFF.

V usage is TRBV7-2 and J usage is TRBJ2-7; unclear D gene. CDR1 is SGHTA, CDR2 FQGNSA, per germline. V shed 2 bases and J shed 6 bases, with 14 bases lying between them. The CDR3 sequence is 14 residues long. Written as DNA, the CDR3 is TGTGCCAGCAGCTTACGGCCTAGAAATGGCGAGCAGTACTTC. Its translation: CASSLRPRNGEQYF.

The chain employs TRBV7-2 and TRBJ2-7; 10 nucleotides match TRBD1. This CDR3 is 15 amino acids long. With V trimmed by 2 bases and J by 1 base, 2 bases remained unmatched. Germline assignment: CDR1 SGHTA and CDR2 FQGNSA. The CDR3: CASSLTGQGSYEQYF. CDR3 DNA: TGTGCCAGCAGCTTAACGGGACAGGGGTCCTACGAGCAGTACTTC.

The count of this clone is one. The chain joins TRBV19 to TRBJ2-1; the D gene is possibly TRBD2 (5 bases). The CDR3 is 16 amino acids. Trimming took 3 bases from V and 0 from J, leaving 12 bases between them. Germline V lookup: CDR1 LNHDA, CDR2 SQIVND (reference sequence). CDR3 protein: CASSMGVLSSYNEQFF. The DNA for the CDR3 is TGTGCCAGTAGTATGGGAGTTCTCAGCTCCTACAATGAGCAGTTCTTC.

The CDR3 DNA is TGTGCCAGCAGTAGGGGAGCTTTGGGGGGGCTTTCCTACGAGCAGTACTTC. It is translated as CASSRGALGGLSYEQYF. The J gene is TRBJ2-7, the V gene TRBV5-5; tentatively, D is TRBD2 (7 bases). This CDR3 is 17 amino acids long. Trimming cost V 5 bases and J 1 base, with 22 bases left between them. CDR1 is SGHKS and CDR2 is YYEKEE in the germline V gene (reference sequence).

The CDR3 nucleotides read TGTGCCAGCAGCTTCACAGGGTTAGGGTCACCCCTCCACTTT. Translation gives CASSFTGLGSPLHF. The chain links TRBV7-9 to TRBJ1-6; possible D gene TRBD1, 6 bases. V was trimmed by 3 bases and J by 10 bases, leaving 13 bases between them. Germline V lookup: CDR1 SEHNR, CDR2 FQNEAQ (reference sequence). This CDR3 has 14 residues.

This sequence joins TRBV29-1 and TRBJ1-1, with TRBD1 as a possible D gene (6 bases). Germline values: CDR1 SQVTM, CDR2 ANQGSEA. Trimming shortened V by 6 bases and J by 5 bases, and 16 bases separated the two germline ends. The CDR3 loop spans 13 amino acids. CDR3 sequence (DNA): TGCAGCGTCGGGGGGGGCAGGAGGACTGAAGCTTTCTTT. This codes for CSVGGGRRTEAFF.

The chain's CDR3 is CAISESRSLGEQYF. The CDR3 region has the DNA TGTGCCATCAGTGAGTCGAGATCGCTCGGCGAGCAGTACTTC. The chain combines TRBV10-3 with TRBJ2-7; D ambiguous. The CDR3 spans 14 residues. CDR1 ENHRY and CDR2 SYGVKD come from the germline V gene. V lost 0 bases and J 6 bases, leaving 12 bases between the germline ends.

The chain is built from TRBV7-3 and TRBJ2-7, with D possibly being TRBD1 (6 bases). Per germline, CDR1 SGHTA and CDR2 FQGTGA. This CDR3 contains 15 residues. V was clipped by 7 bases and J by 7 bases, with 23 bases between them. CDR3 sequence reads: CASISLGHRSWEQYF. Written as DNA, the CDR3 is TGTGCCAGCATCTCCCTGGGACACAGGTCCTGGGAGCAGTACTTC.

The V and J genes are TRBV15 and TRBJ1-4, with D perhaps matching TRBD1 (6 bases). CDR3 length: 15 residues. Trimming took 0 bases from V and 8 from J, leaving 13 bases between them. Germline V gene data show CDR1 as LNHNV and CDR2 as YYDKDF (reference sequence). CDR3 region: CATSRETQGSEKLFF. In DNA, the CDR3 is TGTGCCACCAGCAGAGAAACTCAGGGGAGCGAAAAACTGTTTTTT.

The V gene is TRBV19, the J gene TRBJ2-7, with 7 bases matching TRBD1. Germline CDR1 reads LNHDA; CDR2 reads SQIVND (reference sequence). Losses at the gene ends were 7 bases for V and 0 bases for J; bases not matched to a gene: 9. There are 15 residues in the CDR3. In DNA, the CDR3 is TGTGCCAGTACCGCCGGGGCAGGGGGCTCCTACGAGCAGTACTTC. It translates to CASTAGAGGSYEQYF.

The V gene is TRBV6-6, the J gene TRBJ2-3, with 7 bases identical to TRBD1. The CDR3 is 15 residues long. Trimming took 5 bases from V and 4 from J; bases not matched to a gene: 9. The V gene's germline CDR1 is MNHNY and CDR2 SVGAGI (reference sequence). CDR3 amino acids: CASSTGTERADTQYF. The CDR3 nucleotides are TGTGCCAGCAGTACTGGGACAGAGAGGGCAGATACGCAGTATTTT.

The chain carries TRBV9 and TRBJ2-1, with a weak D call TRBD2 (7 bases). The CDR3 is 16 amino acids. With 3 bases removed from V and 8 bases from J, the gap between germline ends came to 21 bases. Germline CDR1 is SGDLS and CDR2 is YYNGEE. Written as DNA, the CDR3 is TGTGCCAGCAGCGCGGGGGGCGGAGGGGTAGCCTATGAGCAGTTCTTC. Translating it yields CASSAGGGGVAYEQFF.

The chain recombines TRBV7-8 with TRBJ2-7; tentative D call: TRBD1 (5 bases). The V gene lost 1 base and the J gene lost 4 bases, with 14 bases spanning the gap. The CDR3 length is 15 residues. Germline assignment: CDR1 SGHVS and CDR2 FQNEAQ. Here the CDR3 DNA reads TGTGCCAGCAGCTTAGTCGGCCGAACAGGATACGAGCAGTACTTC. It codes for CASSLVGRTGYEQYF. The variable domain in full, completed from reference TRBV7-8 and TRBJ2-7, reads GAGVSQSPRYKVAKRGQDVALRCDPISGHVSLFWYQQALGQGPEFLTYFQNEAQLDKSGLPSDRFFAERPEGSVSTLKIQRTQQEDSAVYLCASSLVGRTGYEQYFGPGTRLTVT.

V gene TRBV10-3 combines with J gene TRBJ2-1, with TRBD1 identical over 7 bases. Trimming removed 6 bases from V and 5 bases from J; junction bases left unmatched: 1. The germline V gene encodes CDR1 ENHRY and CDR2 SYGVKD. The CDR3 loop spans 12 amino acids. The CDR3 protein is CAIRGQHNEQFF. The CDR3 DNA sequence: TGTGCCATCAGGGGACAGCACAATGAGCAGTTCTTC.

This chain joins TRBV7-2 and TRBJ1-2; D uncertain. The ends were cut back, 1 base at V and 3 bases at J, with 9 bases in the middle. The germline CDR1 and CDR2 sequences are SGHTA and FQGNSA. The CDR3 totals 14 residues. Here the CDR3 DNA reads TGTGCCAGCAGCTTAGGGCAGGCTTACTATGGCTACACCTTC. It encodes CASSLGQAYYGYTF.

This clone was recorded a few times. This chain links TRBV30 with TRBJ1-2; 7 bases map to TRBD1. The CDR3 is 13 residues long. V was pared by 8 bases and J by 6 bases, with 12 bases of the junction left unmatched. CDR1 and CDR2 from the germline V gene are GTSNPN and SVGIG (reference sequence). The CDR3 sequence: CAADRELSNGYTF. The CDR3 nucleotides read TGTGCCGCAGACAGGGAGCTCTCCAATGGCTACACCTTC.

This clone showed up just once. The rearrangement uses TRBV7-2 and TRBJ2-3; 7 bases line up with TRBD2. The ends lost 4 bases at V and 4 bases at J; junction bases unmatched: 11. The length of the CDR3 is 16 residues. The germline V gene encodes CDR1 SGHTA and CDR2 FQGNSA. This chain's CDR3 is CASSSRTGGGSDTQYF. DNA for the CDR3: TGTGCCAGCAGCTCCCGAACGGGGGGAGGCTCAGATACGCAGTATTTT. The full variable domain, completed using reference TRBV7-2 and TRBJ2-3, is GAGVSQSPSNKVTEKGKDVELRCDPISGHTALYWYRQSLGQGLEFLIYFQGNSAPDKSGLPSDRFSAERTGGSVSTLTIQRTQQEDSAVYLCASSSRTGGGSDTQYFGPGTRLTVL.

The rearrangement links TRBV28 to TRBJ1-1, with a tentative D call TRBD1 (6 bases). From germline, CDR1 is MDHEN and CDR2 SYDVKM. Trimming left V 4 bases short and J 3 bases short, with 12 bases between. This CDR3 region has 14 residues. Written as DNA, the CDR3 is TGTGCCAGCAGTTCCTCCGACAGGTACACTGAAGCTTTCTTT. Its translation: CASSSSDRYTEAFF.

The chain recombines TRBV5-6 with TRBJ1-2; TRBD1 is a possible D gene (5 bases). This CDR3 is 14 amino acids long. Germline V gene sequence: CDR1 SGHDT, CDR2 YYEEEE. V was trimmed by 0 bases and J by 5 bases, leaving 11 bases between them. The CDR3 sequence is CASSLEEGRYGYTF. In DNA form, the CDR3 reads TGTGCCAGCAGCTTGGAGGAGGGGAGGTATGGCTACACCTTC.

V and J are TRBV5-3 and TRBJ2-7, with D maybe TRBD2 (5 bases). TRBV5-3 is reported as an ORF; its role is uncertain. The CDR3 is 16 amino acids. V lost 5 bases and J lost 4, with 22 bases in between. CDR3 in DNA: TGTGCCAGAAGGTATATAGGGCATCCATCGGGATACGAGCAGTACTTC. It specifies CARRYIGHPSGYEQYF.

The chain combines TRBV6-6 with TRBJ1-5; TRBD1 might be the D (5 bases). V lost 6 bases and J lost 6, with 15 bases in between. Germline CDR1 reads MNHNY; CDR2 reads SVGAGI (reference sequence). The CDR3 length is 14 residues. CDR3 region: CASSKGDRSQPQHF. CDR3 bases: TGTGCCAGCAGCAAAGGGGATAGGAGTCAGCCCCAGCATTTT.

V is TRBV5-1 and J is TRBJ2-3, with unresolved D. This CDR3 comprises 13 residues. V shed 7 bases and J shed 4 bases, with 13 bases lying between them. The V gene's germline CDR1 is SGHRS and CDR2 YFSETQ. The DNA for the CDR3 is TGCGCCAGCTCTGGCCCTCCCGCAGATACGCAGTATTTT. Translation: CASSGPPADTQYF. The variable domain in full, completed from reference TRBV5-1 and TRBJ2-3, reads KAGVTQTPRYLIKTRGQQVTLSCSPISGHRSVSWYQQTPGQGLQFLFEYFSETQRNKGNFPGRFSGRQFSNSRSEMNVSTLELGDSALYLCASSGPPADTQYFGPGTRLTVL.

CDR3 nucleotide sequence: TGTGCCACGAAGACCGGGAGGAACTATGGCTACACCTTC. It translates to CATKTGRNYGYTF. The chain is built from TRBV2 and TRBJ1-2, with D unclear. The CDR3 runs 13 residues. Germline CDR1 and CDR2: SNHLY and FYNNEI. V gave up 10 bases and J gave up 2 bases, with 14 bases separating them.

The J gene is TRBJ2-7, the V gene TRBV7-2; 9 bases align to TRBD1. The CDR3 runs 14 residues. Germline assignment: CDR1 SGHTA and CDR2 FQGNSA. Losses at the gene ends were 5 bases for V and 6 bases for J; bases not matched to a gene: 8. The CDR3: CASSLGQGTGEQYF. DNA for the CDR3: TGTGCCAGCAGCCTCGGACAGGGGACTGGCGAGCAGTACTTC.

The chain uses TRBV4-1 and TRBJ1-2, with TRBD1 matching 10 bases. The CDR3 runs to 18 residues. With 7 bases clipped from V and 4 bases from J, the junction kept 18 bases outside the gene matches. Germline CDR1 and CDR2: MGHRA and YSYEKL. CDR3 loop: CASTTGGRTGGLGYGYTF. CDR3 nucleotide sequence: TGCGCCAGCACCACAGGGGGCAGGACAGGGGGTCTCGGCTATGGCTACACCTTC.

The chain employs TRBV28 and TRBJ2-7; 7 nucleotides match TRBD1. Losses at the gene ends were 6 bases for V and 3 bases for J; bases not matched to a gene: 20. The V gene's germline CDR1 is MDHEN and CDR2 SYDVKM. The CDR3 spans 18 residues. The CDR3 here is CASSPLGVTGYSRYEQYF. CDR3 DNA sequence: TGTGCCAGCAGCCCCCTAGGTGTGACAGGGTATAGTCGCTACGAGCAGTACTTC.

This chain uses TRBV9 with TRBJ2-5; D not resolved. V lost 0 bases to trimming and J lost 4 bases, with 13 bases between them. Germline V gene data show CDR1 as SGDLS and CDR2 as YYNGEE. The length of the CDR3 is 15 residues. This CDR3 is CASSVVGSGGETQYF. The CDR3 nucleotides read TGTGCCAGCAGCGTAGTTGGGTCCGGCGGAGAGACCCAGTACTTC.

The rearrangement joins TRBV28 to TRBJ2-7; 9 bases agree with TRBD2. CDR1 and CDR2 (germline): MDHEN, SYDVKM. The CDR3 sequence is 15 residues long. Trimming took 7 bases from V and 1 from J; bases not matched to a gene: 8. CDR3 sequence reads: CASNAQREASYEQYF. CDR3 nucleotides: TGTGCCAGCAACGCTCAGCGGGAGGCATCCTACGAGCAGTACTTC. Using reference TRBV28 and TRBJ2-7 for the parts outside the CDR3, the full variable domain is DVKVTQSSRYLVKRTGEKVFLECVQDMDHENMFWYRQDPGLGLRLIYFSYDVKMKEKGDIPEGYSVSREKKERFSLILESASTNQTSMYLCASNAQREASYEQYFGPGTRLTVT.